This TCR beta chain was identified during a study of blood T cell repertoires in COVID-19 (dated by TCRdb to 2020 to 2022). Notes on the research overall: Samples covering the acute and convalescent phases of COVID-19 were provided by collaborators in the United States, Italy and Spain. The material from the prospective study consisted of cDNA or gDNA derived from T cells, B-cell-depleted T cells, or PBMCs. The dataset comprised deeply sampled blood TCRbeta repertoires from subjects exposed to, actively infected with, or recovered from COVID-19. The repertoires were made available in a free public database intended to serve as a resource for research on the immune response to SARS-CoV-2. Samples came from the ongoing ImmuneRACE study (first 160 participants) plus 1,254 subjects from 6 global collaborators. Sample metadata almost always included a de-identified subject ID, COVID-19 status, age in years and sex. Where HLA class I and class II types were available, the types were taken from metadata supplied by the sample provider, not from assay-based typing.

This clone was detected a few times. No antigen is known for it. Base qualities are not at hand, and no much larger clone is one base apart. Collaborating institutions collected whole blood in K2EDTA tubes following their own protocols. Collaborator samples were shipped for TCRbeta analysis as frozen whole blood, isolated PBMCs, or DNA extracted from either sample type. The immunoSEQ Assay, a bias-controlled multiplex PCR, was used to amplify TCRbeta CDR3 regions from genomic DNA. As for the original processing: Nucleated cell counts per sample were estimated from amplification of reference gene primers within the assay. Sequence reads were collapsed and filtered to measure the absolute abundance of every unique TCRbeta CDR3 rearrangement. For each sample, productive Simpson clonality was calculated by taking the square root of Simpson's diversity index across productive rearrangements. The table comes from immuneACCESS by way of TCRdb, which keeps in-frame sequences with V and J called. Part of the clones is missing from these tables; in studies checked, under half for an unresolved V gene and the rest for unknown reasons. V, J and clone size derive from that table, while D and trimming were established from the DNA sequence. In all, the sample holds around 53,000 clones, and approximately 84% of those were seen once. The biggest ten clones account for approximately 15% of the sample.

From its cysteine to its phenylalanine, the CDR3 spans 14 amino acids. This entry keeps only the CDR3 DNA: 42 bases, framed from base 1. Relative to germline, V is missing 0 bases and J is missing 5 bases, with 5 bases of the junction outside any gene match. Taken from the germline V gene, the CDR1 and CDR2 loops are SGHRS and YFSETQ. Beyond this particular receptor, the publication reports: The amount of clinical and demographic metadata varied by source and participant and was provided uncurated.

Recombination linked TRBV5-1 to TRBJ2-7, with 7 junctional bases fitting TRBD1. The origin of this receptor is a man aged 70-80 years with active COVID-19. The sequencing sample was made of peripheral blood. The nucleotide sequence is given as TGCGCCAGCAGCTTGGGGCAGGGGGTAGACGAGCAGTACTTC. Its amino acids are CASSLGQGVDEQYF.